This entry describes one T cell receptor beta chain. Measured with immunoSEQ multiplex PCR; TCRdb has only the in-frame clones, and not every one. This sample has 44,000 or so clones, with approximately 80% found just once. The data are from a study of OX40 agonist ivuxolimab in advanced cancers. The TCR was taken from an adult with an advanced solid tumor such as melanoma, head and neck, liver or kidney cancer. Source: CD4+ or CD8+ T cells sorted from blood, taken in a trial of the OX40 agonist ivuxolimab.

CDR3 DNA sequence: TGTGCCAGCAGTTTGGCCACTGGACAGGGCAACTATGGCTACACCTTC. It translates to CASSLATGQGNYGYTF. The chain employs TRBV27 and TRBJ1-2; TRBD1 matches 8 bases. J lost 2 bases, V lost 3 bases, and 8 bases had no gene match. This CDR3 is built from 16 residues. Germline lookup yields CDR1 MNHEY and CDR2 SMNVEV (reference sequence).